These 3 T cell receptor beta chains were all obtained from the same sample, sequenced in a study of blood T cell repertoires in COVID-19. Clones were read by immunoSEQ multiplex PCR, and TCRdb kept only the in-frame ones, dropping some. The sample yields 100,000 to 150,000 clones, 80% to 90% seen once. What was sequenced was peripheral blood. All receptors come from a man in his sixties with COVID-19, enrolled during active disease.

The rearrangement links TRBV9 to TRBJ1-2; 11 bases are a match to TRBD1. V gave up 4 bases and J gave up 8 bases; unmatched junction bases: 13. CDR1 and CDR2 (germline): SGDLS, YYNGEE. The CDR3 has 16 residues. Written as DNA, the CDR3 is TGTGCCAGCAGCCATCTGGACAGGGGGCGCTTGGGAGGCTACACCTTC. Its protein is CASSHLDRGRLGGYTF.

The chain is built from TRBV9 and TRBJ2-7, with D unresolved. The CDR3 is 11 amino acids. Germline lookup yields CDR1 SGDLS and CDR2 YYNGEE. V was cut by 3 bases and J by 6 bases, with 7 bases left in between. Written as DNA, the CDR3 is TGTGCCAGCAGCGCAGACTCCGAGCAGTACTTC. Translating gives CASSADSEQYF.

CDR3 coding DNA: TGTGCCAGCAGTTTATCTCGGTCGAGATATGGCTACACCTTC. Residues: CASSLSRSRYGYTF. The gene calls are TRBV28 and TRBJ1-2; no definite D call. The CDR3 consists of 14 residues. Per the germline V gene, CDR1 is MDHEN and CDR2 is SYDVKM. Trimming stripped 1 base from V and 5 bases from J, with 11 bases between.